Below, one T cell receptor beta chain is given with its context. The sample belongs to a study of blood T cell repertoires in COVID-19. Recruits, aged about 18 to 100 years, lived in approximately 26 US areas. Cohort allocation depended upon clinical history that participants reported. How the authors handled the data: From reference gene primer amplification, estimates of nucleated cell counts were derived. Clones were sequenced by immunoSEQ multiplex PCR, and TCRdb holds only the in-frame ones, with some missing. D and trimming were read from the DNA, whereas the V and J calls and clone size are those reported in that table. The sample records about 480,000 clones, 85% to 90% being singletons. The sequencing input was PBMCs or T cells enriched from blood (not recorded which). The receptor was isolated from a woman in her forties who had recovered from COVID-19.

CDR3 nucleotides: TGTGCCAGCAGCTTGGCCCAGGGGACCAACTATGGCTACACCTTC. Residues: CASSLAQGTNYGYTF. The rearrangement joins TRBV5-4 to TRBJ1-2; D might be TRBD1 (6 bases). V was cut by 0 bases and J by 2 bases, with 11 bases left in between. Looked up from germline, CDR1 is SGHNT and CDR2 is YYREEE (reference sequence). The CDR3 has 15 amino acids.